Shown below are 22 T cell receptor beta chains from a single sample sequenced in a study of blood T cell repertoires in COVID-19. The table came from immunoSEQ multiplex PCR; TCRdb's copy has only in-frame clones and leaves some out. Of roughly 80,000 clones in the sample, around 82% are singletons; the top ten hold about a sixth. Sequenced material: peripheral blood. The receptors derive from a woman aged 60-75 years with acute or convalescent COVID-19.

The chain employs TRBV24-1 and TRBJ2-7; maybe TRBD1 (5 bases). V was pared by 0 bases and J by 3 bases, with 14 bases between. Germline values: CDR1 KGHDR, CDR2 SFDVKD. This CDR3 has 16 amino acids. The DNA for the CDR3 is TGTGCCACCAGTGATTTGGGGGTGGCAGGGAACTACGAGCAGTACTTC. Its protein product is CATSDLGVAGNYEQYF.

The rearrangement uses TRBV12-3 or TRBV12-4 and TRBJ1-4; D might be TRBD1 (6 bases). This CDR3 spans 13 amino acids. With 4 bases removed from V and 9 bases from J, the gap between germline ends came to 12 bases. CDR3 loop: CASSSWDTQKLFF. The CDR3 nucleotides are TGTGCCAGCAGTTCCTGGGACACGCAAAAACTGTTTTTT.

The chain uses TRBV29-1 and TRBJ1-2; D is undetermined. The CDR3 totals 12 residues. V lost 3 bases and J lost 3, with 8 bases in between. In germline, CDR1 is SQVTM, CDR2 ANQGSEA. For the CDR3, the DNA is TGCAGCGTTGACACTATAGACTATGGCTACACCTTC. This translates into CSVDTIDYGYTF.

The chain uses TRBV9 and TRBJ2-2, with TRBD2 as a possible D gene (6 bases). The CDR3 has 15 amino acids. CDR1 is SGDLS and CDR2 is YYNGEE in the germline V gene. The V gene lost 4 bases and the J gene lost 7 bases, with 17 bases spanning the gap. The CDR3: CASSWDGRTGGELFF. In nucleotides, the CDR3 is TGTGCCAGCAGCTGGGACGGGAGAACAGGCGGGGAGCTGTTTTTT.

This rearrangement joins TRBV7-9 to TRBJ1-2, with 10 bases that match TRBD1. This CDR3 region has 14 residues. Germline V gene sequence: CDR1 SEHNR, CDR2 FQNEAQ (reference sequence). V lost 6 bases and J lost 4; bases outside the gene matches: 5. In DNA form, the CDR3 reads TGTGCCAGCAGGCGGGACAGGGGAGGCTATGGCTACACCTTC. As protein: CASRRDRGGYGYTF.

This sequence joins TRBV2 and TRBJ1-2; unclear D gene. The CDR3 is 12 amino acids. V lost 6 bases, J lost 8 bases, and 13 bases lay in between. Germline CDR1 and CDR2: SNHLY and FYNNEI. The CDR3 sequence is CASSPNLGGYTF. CDR3 bases: TGTGCCAGCAGCCCCAACCTGGGCGGCTACACCTTC.

This clone came up once. CDR3 sequence reads: CASSVELLINEQFF. CDR3 coding DNA: TGTGCCAGCAGCGTAGAACTACTTATCAATGAGCAGTTCTTC. The chain couples TRBV9 to TRBJ2-1; D unresolved. V was clipped by 0 bases and J by 6 bases, with 10 bases between them. The CDR3 sequence is 14 residues long. Germline V gene sequence: CDR1 SGDLS, CDR2 YYNGEE.

This rearrangement joins TRBV7-9 to TRBJ1-1, with D perhaps matching TRBD1 (5 bases). Germline V CDR1 and CDR2: SEHNR, FQNEAQ (reference sequence). The CDR3 has 16 residues. V shed 2 bases and J shed 0 bases, with 13 bases lying between them. CDR3 sequence reads: CASSLYPQGLNTEAFF. The CDR3 nucleotides read TGTGCCAGCAGCTTATACCCCCAGGGATTGAACACTGAAGCTTTCTTT.

This chain joins TRBV7-2 and TRBJ1-2; 7 bases line up with TRBD1. The germline gives CDR1 SGHTA, CDR2 FQGNSA. CDR3 length: 13 residues. With V trimmed by 7 bases and J by 4 bases, 6 bases remained unmatched. In DNA form, the CDR3 reads TGTGCCAGCACTGAGACAGGGCCCTATGGCTACACCTTC. Translation gives CASTETGPYGYTF.

This chain links TRBV7-9 with TRBJ1-5, with D possibly being TRBD1 (5 bases). The V gene lost 1 base and the J gene lost 7 bases, with 5 bases spanning the gap. This CDR3 has 12 residues. Germline V gene sequence: CDR1 SEHNR, CDR2 FQNEAQ (reference sequence). CDR3 DNA sequence: TGTGCCAGCAGCTTAGACAGGCAGCCCCAGCATTTT. Encoded protein: CASSLDRQPQHF.

The rearrangement uses TRBV7-2 and TRBJ2-7, with D perhaps TRBD1 (6 bases). Germline V gene sequence: CDR1 SGHTA, CDR2 FQGNSA. Trimming removed 5 bases at V and 6 bases at J, with 17 bases between. The CDR3 consists of 14 residues. The CDR3 loop reads CASSLLTGFSEQYF. The DNA for the CDR3 is TGTGCCAGCAGCCTTTTAACAGGGTTCTCCGAGCAGTACTTC.

The rearrangement joins TRBV6-5 to TRBJ2-7, with 7 bases fitting TRBD1. CDR3 length equals 14 residues. The germline gives CDR1 MNHEY, CDR2 SVGAGI. Losses at the gene ends were 4 bases for V and 3 bases for J; bases not matched to a gene: 6. CDR3 DNA: TGTGCCAGCAGTTTCGGCCAGGGGGTCTACGAGCAGTACTTC. This encodes CASSFGQGVYEQYF.

This clone appeared a few times. Here the CDR3 reads CAWSVWGGPSTEAFF. The CDR3 DNA follows: TGTGCCTGGAGTGTATGGGGGGGGCCTAGTACTGAAGCTTTCTTT. The J gene is TRBJ1-1, the V gene TRBV30, with D possibly being TRBD1 (6 bases). The CDR3 is 15 amino acids. Germline CDR1 GTSNPN, CDR2 SVGIG (reference sequence). Deletions cut 0 bases from V and 5 bases from J, with 16 bases between.

The V and J genes are TRBV5-1 and TRBJ1-3, with 10 bases lining up with TRBD1. The germline gives CDR1 SGHRS, CDR2 YFSETQ. The CDR3 has 18 amino acids. With 1 base clipped from V and 2 bases from J, the junction kept 9 bases outside the gene matches. CDR3 residues: CASSLMGQGNMAGNTIYF. The CDR3 nucleotides are TGCGCCAGCAGCTTGATGGGACAGGGGAATATGGCTGGAAACACCATATATTTT.

CDR3 in DNA: TGTGCCAGCAGACCAGGACAGAACTATGGCTACACCTTC. Its protein product is CASRPGQNYGYTF. This chain connects TRBV6-5 to TRBJ1-2; D is perhaps TRBD1 (6 bases). Germline V gene lookup returns CDR1 MNHEY and CDR2 SVGAGI. V was clipped by 6 bases and J by 2 bases, with 10 bases between them. The CDR3 runs 13 residues.

This sequence joins TRBV3-1 (or the pseudogene TRBV3-2) and TRBJ1-2; D is uncertain. The ends were cut back, 7 bases at V and 1 base at J, with 19 bases in the middle. This CDR3 comprises 16 residues. CDR1 is LGHDT, CDR2 YNNKEL, per germline (reference sequence). The CDR3 coding sequence is TGTGCCAGCACGGACCGGAGGAGGCTAGTTAACTATGGCTACACCTTC. Its protein is CASTDRRRLVNYGYTF.

V gene TRBV10-1 combines with J gene TRBJ1-6, with D maybe TRBD1 (5 bases). The CDR3 runs to 13 residues. V shed 8 bases and J shed 10 bases, with 15 bases lying between them. The germline gives CDR1 WNHNN, CDR2 SYGVQD (reference sequence). CDR3 in amino acids: CASSRDGTSPLHF. DNA for the CDR3: TGCGCCAGCTCGCGGGACGGTACCTCACCCCTCCACTTT.

V gene TRBV10-3 combines with J gene TRBJ2-5; TRBD2 matches 8 bases. Germline V gene sequence: CDR1 ENHRY, CDR2 SYGVKD. This CDR3 region has 15 residues. The trim removed 6 bases at V and 4 bases at J, leaving 10 bases unmatched. CDR3 bases: TGTGCCATCAGAAACCGGGGGGGAGAGGGAGAGACCCAGTACTTC. Translated: CAIRNRGGEGETQYF.

The chain has TRBV6-6 and TRBJ1-5, with D unclear. V dropped 7 bases and J dropped 3 bases, with 16 bases sitting between them. The germline gives CDR1 MNHNY, CDR2 SVGAGI (reference sequence). The CDR3 totals 15 residues. The CDR3 is CASNSGGSPNQPQHF. CDR3 DNA sequence: TGTGCCAGCAACTCGGGCGGGTCCCCCAATCAGCCCCAGCATTTT.

The chain has TRBV28 and TRBJ2-1; 7 nucleotides align to TRBD2. CDR3 length: 15 residues. V shed 8 bases and J 4 bases; nucleotides not matched to a gene: 11. Germline V CDR1 and CDR2: MDHEN, SYDVKM. In nucleotides, the CDR3 is TGTGCCAGCGGTAGTCAGCGGGATGTGTACAATGAGCAGTTCTTC. The encoded protein is CASGSQRDVYNEQFF.

This clone was seen a single time. The gene calls are TRBV7-2 and TRBJ1-2, with 9 bases fitting TRBD1. In germline, CDR1 is SGHTA, CDR2 FQGNSA. The CDR3 sequence is 15 residues long. V was clipped by 5 bases and J by 8 bases; unmatched bases: 12. The CDR3 DNA follows: TGTGCCAGCAGCCCGGGGGACAGGGCCTCGAGGGGCTACACCTTC. Its translation: CASSPGDRASRGYTF.

The rearrangement uses TRBV30 and TRBJ1-5, with a possible D match to TRBD1 (6 bases). This CDR3 region has 13 residues. In germline, CDR1 is GTSNPN, CDR2 SVGIG (reference sequence). Between the trimmed V and J ends, which lost 4 bases and 2 bases, there was a span of 9 bases. DNA for the CDR3: TGTGCCTGGAATGGGGGCGGCAATCAGCCCCAGCATTTT. This gives the protein CAWNGGGNQPQHF.